This entry features one TCR beta chain sequence. Its antigen is undetermined. The sample originates from a study of response to subunit inactivated influenza vaccine. General study points: Authors suggested seasonal influenza vaccinations each recruit few new T cells.

TCRdb independently ran MiXCR on the RT-PCR reads; one entry per CDR3 protein. Of hundreds of thousands of distinct CDR3 sequences listed, less than 20% are singletons. This CDR3 comprises 13 residues. Germline lookup yields CDR1 SQVTM and CDR2 ANQGSEA. Trimming removed 7 bases at V and 2 bases at J, with 13 bases between. The sample consisted of PBMCs from blood, taken 5 days after vaccination. The chain links TRBV29-1 to TRBJ2-3; D is unresolved. The receptor was isolated from a man in his forties or fifties who received an inactivated influenza vaccine. CDR3 coding DNA: TGCAGCGCAGCCTTATTTACCACAGATACGCAGTATTTT. It encodes CSAALFTTDTQYF.